These 5 T cell receptor beta chains originate from one sample sequenced in a study of blood T cell repertoires in COVID-19. Some clones are missing from TCRdb's copy, which holds only in-frame ones; the method was immunoSEQ multiplex PCR. This table has around 100,000 clones, 87% appearing once. The sequenced sample consisted of peripheral blood. The receptors stem from a human donor with acute or convalescent COVID-19. The donor label of this sample is uncertain.

The chain combines TRBV12-5 with TRBJ1-5, with a possible D match to TRBD1 (6 bases). The CDR3 runs to 13 residues. Per germline, CDR1 LGHNT and CDR2 FRNRAP. Trimming cost V 5 bases and J 4 bases, with 9 bases left between them. CDR3 DNA sequence: TGTGCTAGTGGTCCGACAGGAAATCAGCCCCAGCATTTT. Translation: CASGPTGNQPQHF.

The genes are TRBV6-4 and TRBJ2-1; the D gene is possibly TRBD2 (6 bases). CDR3 length: 15 amino acids. Germline CDR1 MRHNA, CDR2 SNTAGT. The ends were cut back, 4 bases at V and 6 bases at J, with 16 bases in the middle. The CDR3 DNA reads as TGTGCCAGCAGTGGGATGGCGTCGGGGGTCAATGAGCAGTTCTTC. Translation: CASSGMASGVNEQFF.

The J gene is TRBJ1-6, the V gene TRBV19; no clear D. This CDR3 comprises 13 residues. Per germline, CDR1 LNHDA and CDR2 SQIVND (reference sequence). Trimming pared 7 bases from V and 8 bases from J, leaving 12 bases between. CDR3 loop: CASKEILDSPLHF. CDR3 bases: TGTGCCAGTAAGGAGATTTTAGATTCACCCCTCCACTTT.

The chain has TRBV24-1 and TRBJ2-5; 8 nucleotides match TRBD2. CDR1 is KGHDR and CDR2 is SFDVKD in the germline V gene. Unmatched junction bases numbered 13, after V lost 6 bases and J lost 2 bases. The length of the CDR3 is 17 residues. CDR3 sequence reads: CATSPQRGGNLQETQYF. DNA for the CDR3: TGTGCCACCAGTCCCCAACGGGGGGGTAATTTACAAGAGACCCAGTACTTC.

This chain joins TRBV12-3 or TRBV12-4 and TRBJ1-2, with D hard to call. The V end was cut by 6 bases, the J end by 8 bases, with 16 bases between. This CDR3 has 13 amino acids. The CDR3 loop reads CASRTGTSRGYTF. CDR3 nucleotides: TGTGCCAGCAGAACGGGAACCTCTAGAGGCTACACCTTC.